Listed below are T cell receptor beta chains from one sample, sequenced in a study of regulatory T cells in long-lasting Graves disease. TCRdb re-called the multiplex PCR reads with MiXCR, one entry per CDR3 protein. The sample records 400,000 to 550,000 distinct CDR3 sequences, approximately 15% being singletons. This same sample was also part of a study on T cells in Graves' hyperthyroidism and ophthalmopathy.

The material was peripheral blood mononuclear cells (PBMCs), obtained at new diagnosis, from a patient treated with antithyroid drugs. The receptors originated from a woman between 25 and 40 years old with Graves disease. Each CDR3 is given with its conserved first and last residue. Fields, in order: clone size, V gene, D gene, J gene, CDR3 protein, CDR3 DNA. D genes are given only for firm matches. Rows may omit the clone size; those that give it use once, few, many or a size class.

>many|TRBV24-1|-|TRBJ2-1
CATSASGLPNEQFF
TGTGCCACCAGTGCCTCCGGACTCCCCAATGAGCAGTTCTTC
>few|TRBV19|TRBD2|TRBJ2-3
CASSISGTSLGYSTDTQYF
TGTGCCAGTAGTATAAGCGGGACTTCCTTGGGATATAGCACAGATACGCAGTATTTT
>few|TRBV6-2/TRBV6-3|-|TRBJ1-1
CASSYRRNTEAFF
TGTGCCAGCAGTTACCGCAGGAACACTGAAGCTTTCTTT
>many|TRBV7-9|TRBD1|TRBJ2-5
CASSLFLPGDREKKVEETQYF
TGTGCCAGCAGCTTATTCCTCCCCGGGGACAGGGAAAAGAAGGTGGAAGAGACCCAGTACTTC
>many|TRBV24-1|TRBD2|TRBJ2-3
CATSVETSGRADTQYF
TGTGCCACCAGTGTCGAGACTAGCGGGAGGGCGGATACGCAGTATTTT
>many|TRBV29-1|TRBD2|TRBJ2-7
CSVTPRGSSSYEQYF
TGCAGCGTGACCCCGCGGGGGAGCAGCTCCTACGAGCAGTACTTC
>medium-sized|TRBV20-1|TRBD2|TRBJ2-2
CSARDAAAGDTGELFF
TGCAGTGCTAGAGATGCGGCAGCGGGGGATACCGGGGAGCTGTTTTTT
>many|TRBV20-1|-|TRBJ1-1
CSARDRADLYTEAFF
TGCAGTGCTAGAGATCGCGCGGACCTTTACACTGAAGCTTTCTTT
>many|TRBV29-1|TRBD1|TRBJ2-1
CSVNGGAGTGNEQFF
TGCAGCGTAAACGGGGGAGCCGGGACAGGGAATGAGCAGTTCTTC
>-|TRBV14|TRBD1|TRBJ1-2
CASSQVNRGRSGYTF
TGTGCCAGCAGCCAGGTGAACAGGGGGCGAAGTGGCTACACCTTC
>many|TRBV30|-|TRBJ1-1
CAWSGKGAFF
TGTGCCTGGAGTGGTAAAGGGGCTTTCTTT
>-|TRBV7-9|-|TRBJ1-3
CASSFPREGRHRRDSGNTIYF
TGTGCCAGCAGCTTCCCTAGAGAGGGGCGGCACCGCCGAGACTCTGGAAACACCATATATTTT
>many|TRBV5-1|-|TRBJ1-1
CASSPEQSARTEAFF
TGCGCCAGCAGCCCCGAACAAAGCGCACGGACTGAAGCTTTCTTT
>many|TRBV10-3|-|TRBJ2-7
CAISDPGQGPPQYF
TGTGCCATCAGTGATCCGGGACAAGGTCCCCCGCAGTACTTC
>many|TRBV3-1|TRBD2|TRBJ2-2
CASSPTSGTGELFF
TGTGCCAGCAGCCCGACTAGCGGCACCGGGGAGCTGTTTTTT
>-|TRBV28|TRBD1|TRBJ2-7
CASRRTGVGEQYF
TGTGCCAGCAGAAGGACAGGGGTGGGCGAGCAGTACTTC
>-|TRBV20-1|-|TRBJ1-4
CSARPLGGANEKLFF
TGCAGTGCTAGACCTCTCGGGGGTGCTAATGAAAAACTGTTTTTT
>many|TRBV29-1|-|TRBJ2-7
CSVGSMVEQRAIRTYEQYF
TGCAGCGTTGGTTCGATGGTCGAGCAAAGAGCTATTAGAACCTACGAGCAGTACTTC
>-|TRBV6-2/TRBV6-3|TRBD2|TRBJ2-7
CASSEARTSGSYEQYF
TGTGCCAGCAGTGAAGCGAGGACTAGCGGGAGTTACGAGCAGTACTTC
>many|TRBV6-1|TRBD2|TRBJ2-1
CASSHRTSGRNEQFF
TGTGCCAGCAGTCACAGGACTAGCGGGAGAAATGAGCAGTTCTTC
>many|TRBV20-1|-|TRBJ2-1
CSANKDSDNEQFF
TGCAGTGCAAACAAGGACTCAGACAATGAGCAGTTCTTC
>many|TRBV3-1|-|TRBJ2-1
CASSQGIGSYEQFF
TGTGCCAGCAGCCAAGGAATTGGCAGTTATGAGCAGTTCTTC
>many|TRBV3-1|TRBD1|TRBJ1-3
CASSQGWTGGLSSGNTIYF
TGTGCCAGCAGCCAAGGGTGGACAGGGGGTCTTAGCTCTGGAAACACCATATATTTT
>-|TRBV19|-|TRBJ1-5
CASTNRGNQPQHF
TGTGCCAGTACCAATAGAGGGAATCAGCCCCAGCATTTT
>few|TRBV6-4|TRBD2|TRBJ2-7
CASSFAGTSGTYEQYF
TGTGCCAGCAGTTTCGCCGGGACTAGCGGGACATACGAGCAGTACTTC
>many|TRBV6-1|-|TRBJ2-7
CASSEAGVMAYYEQYF
TGTGCCAGCAGTGAAGCTGGGGTTATGGCCTACTACGAGCAGTACTTC
>many|TRBV7-8|-|TRBJ2-7
CASSLSKTGPIISYEQYF
TGTGCCAGCAGCTTGTCCAAAACCGGGCCCATTATCTCCTACGAGCAGTACTTC
>many|TRBV5-5|-|TRBJ2-4
CASGGGSVTIQYF
TGTGCCAGCGGCGGCGGCTCGGTGACGATTCAGTACTTC
>-|TRBV20-1|-|TRBJ2-3
CSARDGGFTDTQYF
TGCAGTGCTAGAGATGGGGGATTCACAGATACGCAGTATTTT
>many|TRBV4-1|-|TRBJ2-3
CASSNGGVSTDTQYF
TGCGCCAGCAGCAACGGAGGGGTCTCCACAGATACGCAGTATTTT
>many|TRBV6-1|TRBD1|TRBJ1-5
CASSTTQGASNQPQHF
TGTGCCAGCAGTACTACACAGGGGGCGAGCAATCAGCCCCAGCATTTT